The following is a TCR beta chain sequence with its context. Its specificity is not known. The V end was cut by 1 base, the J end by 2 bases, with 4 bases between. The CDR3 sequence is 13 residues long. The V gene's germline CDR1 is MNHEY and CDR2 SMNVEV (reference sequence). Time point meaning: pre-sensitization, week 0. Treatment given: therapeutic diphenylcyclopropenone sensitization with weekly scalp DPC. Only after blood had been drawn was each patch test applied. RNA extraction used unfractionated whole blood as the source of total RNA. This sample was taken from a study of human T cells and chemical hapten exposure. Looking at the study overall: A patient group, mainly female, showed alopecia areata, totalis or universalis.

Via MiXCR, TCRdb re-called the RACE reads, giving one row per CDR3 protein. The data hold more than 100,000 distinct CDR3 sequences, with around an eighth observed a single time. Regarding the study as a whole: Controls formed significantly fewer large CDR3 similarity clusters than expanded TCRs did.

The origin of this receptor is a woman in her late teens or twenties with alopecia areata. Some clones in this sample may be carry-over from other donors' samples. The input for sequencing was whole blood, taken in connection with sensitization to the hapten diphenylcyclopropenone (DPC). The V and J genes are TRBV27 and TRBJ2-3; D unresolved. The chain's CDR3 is CASSLYYTDTQYF. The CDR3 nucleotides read TGTGCCAGCAGTTTATATTACACAGATACGCAGTATTTT.